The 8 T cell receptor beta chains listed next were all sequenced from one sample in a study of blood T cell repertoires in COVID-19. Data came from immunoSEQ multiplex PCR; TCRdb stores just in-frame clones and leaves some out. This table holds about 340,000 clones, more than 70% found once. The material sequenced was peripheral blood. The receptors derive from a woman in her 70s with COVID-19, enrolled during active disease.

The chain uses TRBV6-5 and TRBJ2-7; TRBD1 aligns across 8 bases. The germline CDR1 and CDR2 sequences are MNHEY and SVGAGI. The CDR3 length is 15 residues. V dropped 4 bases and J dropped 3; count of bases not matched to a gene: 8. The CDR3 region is CASSSLRGRSYEQYF. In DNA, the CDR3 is TGTGCCAGCAGTTCCCTCAGGGGGCGCAGCTACGAGCAGTACTTC.

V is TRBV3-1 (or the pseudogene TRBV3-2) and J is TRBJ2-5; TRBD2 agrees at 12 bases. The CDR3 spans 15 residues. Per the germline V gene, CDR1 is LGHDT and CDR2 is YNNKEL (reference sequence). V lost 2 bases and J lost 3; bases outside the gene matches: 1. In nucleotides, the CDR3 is TGTGCCAGCAGCCAACGGACTAGCGGGAAAGAGACCCAGTACTTC. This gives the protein CASSQRTSGKETQYF.

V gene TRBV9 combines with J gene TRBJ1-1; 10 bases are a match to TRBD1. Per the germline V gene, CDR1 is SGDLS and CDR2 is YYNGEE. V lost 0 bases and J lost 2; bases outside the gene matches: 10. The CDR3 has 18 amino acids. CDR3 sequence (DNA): TGTGCCAGCAGCGTAGTTCCGGTGGGGGACAGGGGTAACACTGAAGCTTTCTTT. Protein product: CASSVVPVGDRGNTEAFF.

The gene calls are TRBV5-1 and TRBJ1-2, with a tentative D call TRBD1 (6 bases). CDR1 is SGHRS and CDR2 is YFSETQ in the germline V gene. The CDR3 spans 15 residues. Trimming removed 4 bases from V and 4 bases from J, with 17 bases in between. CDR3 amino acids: CASSINRALSYGYTF. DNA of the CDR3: TGCGCCAGCAGCATTAACAGGGCCCTGAGCTATGGCTACACCTTC.

This CDR3 is CASRQTGTGGVTEAFF. CDR3 in DNA: TGTGCCAGCAGGCAAACAGGGACAGGGGGCGTCACTGAAGCTTTCTTT. The chain combines TRBV28 with TRBJ1-1; 12 nucleotides match TRBD1. CDR1 is MDHEN, CDR2 SYDVKM, per germline. This CDR3 has 16 residues. With V trimmed by 6 bases and J by 4 bases, 9 bases remained unmatched.

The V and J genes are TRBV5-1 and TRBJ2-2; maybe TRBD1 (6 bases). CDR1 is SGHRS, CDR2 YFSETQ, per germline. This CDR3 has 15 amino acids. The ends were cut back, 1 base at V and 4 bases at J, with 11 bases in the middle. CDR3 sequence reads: CASSLTGQGTGELFF. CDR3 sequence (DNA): TGCGCCAGCAGCTTGACAGGGCAGGGCACCGGGGAGCTGTTTTTT.

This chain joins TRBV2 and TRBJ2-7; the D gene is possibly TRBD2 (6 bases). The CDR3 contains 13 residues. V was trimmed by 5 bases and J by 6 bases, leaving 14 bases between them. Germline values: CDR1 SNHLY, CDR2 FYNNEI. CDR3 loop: CASSPKRGTEQYF. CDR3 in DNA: TGTGCCAGCAGTCCCAAACGGGGGACCGAGCAGTACTTC.

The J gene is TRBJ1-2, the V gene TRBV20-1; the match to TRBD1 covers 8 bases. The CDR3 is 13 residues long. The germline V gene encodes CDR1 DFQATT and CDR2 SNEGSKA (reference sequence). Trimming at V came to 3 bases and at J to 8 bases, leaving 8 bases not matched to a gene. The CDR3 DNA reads TGCAGTGCTAGTTACCAGGGGGCGCGGGGCTACACCTTC. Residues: CSASYQGARGYTF.